The entry below gives a single T cell receptor (beta chain) sequence along with its context. Which antigen it targets is not known. No base quality values were provided; no much bigger clone lies one nucleotide off. These data originate in a study of radiotherapy plus CTLA-4 blockade in lung cancer listed by TCRdb under 2018. Background on the whole study: Objective responses occurred in around 20% of enrolled patients, and 30% to 35% achieved disease control.

The study tested focal radiation therapy combined with CTLA-4 blockade (ipilimumab) in patients with chemo-refractory metastatic non-small-cell lung cancer. The CDR3 starts with the cysteine, ends with the phenylalanine, and has 13 residues. Only the CDR3 region is kept as DNA, spanning 39 bases read in frame from base 1. Ends trimmed: V by 7 bases, J by 4 bases; bases unmatched to a gene: 4. From a lookup of the germline V gene, CDR1 and CDR2 are SNHLY and FYNNEI. The full study reports these points: Increased serum interferon-beta after radiation, together with early dynamic changes in blood T cell clones, were reported to be the strongest predictors of response. After treatment with radiotherapy and ipilimumab, TCR clones that originated in tumors expanded in peripheral blood.

Library construction relied on the immunoSEQ multiplex PCR assay. TCRdb took this table from immuneACCESS and kept in-frame rearrangements with V and J called. Such tables lack part of the clones; where checked against another copy, unresolved V genes explain under half of the gap, and the rest is unexplained. This sample lists roughly 70,000 clones; around 90% were detected once. The top ten clones comprise around two fifths of the sample. Here the chain combines TRBV2 and TRBJ2-3; TRBD1 matches 8 bases in the middle. The sequence was obtained from a human donor with non-small cell lung cancer that progressed on radiotherapy plus ipilimumab. The sample here was peripheral blood, taken from a patient treated with radiotherapy plus ipilimumab. The nucleotide sequence reads TGTGCCAGCAAGACACAGGGGGCAGATACGCAGTATTTT. Its protein product is CASKTQGADTQYF.